This T cell receptor (beta chain) is from a study of cytomegalovirus exposure and HLA in healthy donors (dated by TCRdb to 2015 to 2018). For the study in its entirety: An earlier analysis of several hundred of the donors reported around 280 Gb of sequence data and about 120 million unique TCR beta sequences obtained from some 200 million T cells. An earlier analysis of fewer than 750 of the donors used high-throughput TCR beta sequencing to judge whether each TCR beta V gene segment behaved as functional or pseudogenic. Approximately 300 gigabases of sequencing data and 91 million or so unique TCR sequences made up an early release that covered approximately 620 HLA-typed donors. In a later analysis, previously published TCR beta repertoires from roughly 710 donors were re-analyzed and high-resolution HLA genotyping was added so that TCR occurrence patterns could be studied. All discovery cohort repertoires had been generated using a single sequencing platform. Both class I and class II loci were covered by HLA typing, at four-digit resolution. Along with the approximately 650-subject first cohort, a separate validation cohort of 120 different subjects was used. Donor age, sex, ethnicity and CMV serostatus were collected together with the repertoire data. The aim of the study was to test whether cataloging public T cell receptors could identify signatures of past pathogen exposure. On average, around 240,000 unique TCR beta nucleotide sequences were sequenced per donor among some 420 genotyped donors of the cohort, with roughly 18% of those sequences being non-productive. A later genetic analysis used genome-wide SNP genotypes for about 60% of the roughly 700 donors, treating that subset as a discovery cohort. High-throughput TCR immunosequencing, statistical association of individual TCRs with disease status, and machine learning were combined to predict cytomegalovirus infection status. Rather than drawing on any new phenotypic data, the later analysis identified candidate immune exposures from TCR beta sequences and the way those sequences occurred across donors. The genetic ancestry cluster associated with self-reported Caucasian donors included approximately 85% of the 398 genotyped donors. The number of donors typed differed by locus, with about 620-630 for A, B, C, DRB1 and DQB1, more than 500 for DQA1, over 600 for DPA1, and over 400 for DPB1. The T cell repertoires of roughly 660 subjects were profiled by immunosequencing and related to cytomegalovirus serostatus. A handful of DR-DQ haplotypes were handled as single units for association and clustering because linkage in the cohort was strong.

The library was prepared using the immunoSEQ multiplex PCR assay. A mixture of 60 forward primers for TCR Vbeta segments and 13 reverse primers for TCR Jbeta segments was used in the multiplex PCR. A multiplex PCR assay on genomic DNA amplified the CDR3 region of rearranged TCR beta genes. The amplified TCR beta libraries were sequenced on the Illumina HiSeq System as 87-base-pair reads. The study's processing was this. Across the 670 or so repertoires, a later analysis counted approximately 75 million unique TCR beta chains, 8.5 million to 12 million of which were shared by at least two donors. A nearest-neighbor algorithm error-corrected the raw reads and collapsed the reads into unique sequences, merging closely related sequences to remove PCR and sequencing errors. CDR3 sequences were aligned to IMGT reference sequences to assign V, D and J gene segments. For a sequence to be retained, at least a six-nucleotide match to both a V gene segment and a J gene segment was required. Rearrangements were classified as productive when the CDR3 lacked stop codons and remained in frame with V and J, and all other rearrangements were classified as non-productive. CDR3 was defined by IMGT convention, running from the second conserved V-encoded cysteine to the conserved J-encoded phenylalanine. Sequences without an unambiguous match to a single V gene segment were excluded from the earlier analysis of about 630 of the donors. In an earlier analysis of approximately 610 of the donors, V segments were called functional above 56.7% productive rearrangements and were called segregating when the between-donor standard deviation exceeded 5%. A statistical classification framework was built to diagnose cytomegalovirus status from the catalog of TCR beta chain sequences. In a later analysis, TCR nucleotide sequences were compared against IMGT/GENE-DB human TR gene sequences so that V and J genes could be assigned. In a later analysis, CDR3 sequences and most-parsimonious VDJ recombination scenarios were assigned using the TCRdist pipeline. In a later analysis, each TCR beta chain was defined by its CDR3 amino acid sequence together with its V-gene family, and reads without a unique V-gene family were excluded. As a way to deal with suspected cross-contamination and a sequencing artifact, a later analysis dropped 450 to 600 nucleotide sequences that were highly shared and had low generation probability. For each public chain, a later analysis derived a clonal expansion index from normalized ranks of inferred template counts within each repertoire. In a later analysis, generation probabilities were computed using a VDJ recombination model fitted to out-of-frame rearrangements, and the results were checked against IGoR. In a later analysis, hypergeometric tests were used to score TCR-TCR, TCR-HLA and TCR-CMV co-occurrence, with a repertoire-size bias correction applied to TCR pairs. False discovery rates were estimated in a later analysis by permuting HLA or CMV assignments 20 times. In a later analysis, co-occurring TCRs were grouped with DBSCAN, and TCRdist sequence similarity was added when clustering was performed within HLA-allele-positive subsets. Repertoires with fewer than 30,000 or more than 120,000 public chains, plus five repertoires with anomalous nucleotide sharing, were excluded from co-occurrence clustering. What TCRdb holds here is the immuneACCESS table cut down to in-frame rearrangements. Part of the clones is not present; checked against another copy, under half of the missing clones reflect an unresolved V gene, and the others are unexplained. V, J and clone size are those of that table, while D and trimming were read from the DNA. Recorded for this sample are some 150,000 clones; approximately 83% of them occurred a single time. 1.5% to 2% of the sample comes from the top ten.

Summary of the overall study and its limitations: In a later analysis, several top co-occurrence clusters were reported to appear linked to parvovirus B19, influenza, CMV and Epstein-Barr virus. The study gave a list of about 170 TCR beta chains associated with cytomegalovirus. A later genetic analysis associated a missense DCLRE1C variant with V-gene and J-gene trimming of TCR beta chains, and an independent cohort replicated the association. When HLA alleles, especially DR and DQ, strongly co-occurred, attributing TCR associations to individual alleles was difficult. A further reported finding was that TCR beta sequences accurately predicted the HLA-A and HLA-B alleles for most subjects in the first cohort. In a later analysis, HLA-associated TCR beta chains showed more clonal expansion and lower generation probabilities than non-associated chains that were equally common. According to a later genetic analysis, donors in an Asian-associated ancestry cluster had fewer N-insertions in productive TCRs than the roughly 700-donor mean. Because HLA typing was missing for some donors at each locus, association tests included only the typed subset. A cluster of highly shared sequence variants was judged likely to represent a technical artifact of the sequencing pipeline. A later analysis associated approximately 17,000 TCR beta sequences with specific HLA alleles at a false discovery rate of 0.05. The only immune exposure information available for the cohort was CMV serostatus. An earlier analysis of approximately 570 of the donors showed that most TCR beta V segments appeared in productive rearrangements either about 87% or about 30% of the time, which broadly matched IMGT annotations. It was suggested by the authors that the approach could potentially be generalized to other disease states and immunological phenotypes. Because counts were too low, roughly 17 rarely observed V segments, including chromosome 9 orphons, were left out of the earlier analysis of 587 of the donors. In both the original and validation cohorts, the classifier was reported to diagnose cytomegalovirus status with high specificity and sensitivity. A later analysis found that most CMV-associated TCR beta chains appeared HLA-restricted, with HLA associations seemingly driven largely by CMV exposure. In this cohort, only TCR beta chains were sequenced, and detectable features were limited by the absence of alpha or paired-chain data. In a later analysis, the rate of TCR association differed among HLA loci, with DRB1 alleles having the most associated TCRs and HLA-C alleles having the fewest. Roughly uniform sequencing depth across donors was assumed in presence/absence analyses, although this assumption may not hold. In vitro tests confirmed that a few of the cytomegalovirus-associated TCR beta chains recognize cytomegalovirus antigens. Across donors, most TCR sequences were observed very rarely, whereas some public TCRs were present in many individuals. Linkage disequilibrium might explain the correlated functional status among segregating V segments, but an unknown experimental factor could not be ruled out.

In total, fewer than 750 healthy bone marrow donors made up the cohort. At the time of sampling, all cohort members were nominally healthy, though unrecorded immune exposures were likely present. The donor tested CMV seronegative, placing the donor among the 352 seronegative members of the cohort. Every donor gave a peripheral blood sample, and the peripheral blood mononuclear cells from that sample were used for TCR beta sequencing. The Qiagen DNeasy Blood Extraction Kit was used to extract genomic DNA from the blood cell samples. In the case of this clone: It has no known antigen specificity. Base quality data are lacking; no much larger clone is found one base away.

Source material: PBMCs. The source is a woman aged 40-49 years in good health and CMV-seronegative.

The CDR3 sequence is CASSLVGGNGEKLFF. The sequence in DNA is TGTGCCAGCAGCTTAGTTGGGGGGAATGGTGAAAAACTGTTTTTT. The rearranged chain carries TRBV11-2 and TRBJ1-4; the best D guess is TRBD1, with 5 bases matching. The germline V gene provides CDR1 SGHAT and CDR2 FQNNGV. V gives up 1 base and J gives up 7 bases, and the segment between their germline ends measures 13 bases. From the cysteine up to the phenylalanine, the CDR3 has a length of 15 residues. Only the CDR3 region is kept as DNA, spanning 45 bases read in frame from base 1.